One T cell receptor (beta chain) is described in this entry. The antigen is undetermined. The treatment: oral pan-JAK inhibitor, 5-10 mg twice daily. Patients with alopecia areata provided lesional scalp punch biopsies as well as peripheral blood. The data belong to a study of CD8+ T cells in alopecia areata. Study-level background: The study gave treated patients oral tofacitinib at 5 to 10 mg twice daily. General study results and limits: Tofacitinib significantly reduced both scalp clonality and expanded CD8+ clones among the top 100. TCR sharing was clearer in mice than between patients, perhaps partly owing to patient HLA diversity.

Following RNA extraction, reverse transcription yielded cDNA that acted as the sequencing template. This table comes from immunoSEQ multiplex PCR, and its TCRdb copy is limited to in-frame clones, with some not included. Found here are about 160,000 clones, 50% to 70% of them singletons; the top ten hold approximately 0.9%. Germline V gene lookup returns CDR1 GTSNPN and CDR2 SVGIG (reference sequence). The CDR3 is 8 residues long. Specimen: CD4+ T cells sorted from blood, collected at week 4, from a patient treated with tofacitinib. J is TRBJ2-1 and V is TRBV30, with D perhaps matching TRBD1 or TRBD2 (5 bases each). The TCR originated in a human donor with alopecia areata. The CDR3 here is CAWGEQFF. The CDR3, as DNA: TGTGCTTGGGGGGAGCAGTTCTTC.